This T cell receptor beta chain stems from a study of tumor and adjacent non-tumor tissue in lung cancer. The library came from three nested PCR rounds adapted from ARM-PCR protocols. TCRdb ran MiXCR on the multiplex PCR reads and lists one entry per CDR3 protein. The table shows 100,000 or so distinct CDR3 sequences, with roughly two thirds occurring only once. This sample's RNA came from whole unsorted tissue. This non-tumor lung sample came from over 3 cm beyond the tumor edge. Germline CDR1 and CDR2: DFQATT and SNEGSKA (reference sequence). V dropped 5 bases and J dropped 3 bases, with 14 bases sitting between them. This CDR3 contains 13 residues.

The J gene is TRBJ2-7, the V gene TRBV20-1; weak D call: TRBD1 (5 bases). Sequencing was performed on distant non-tumor lung tissue. The source is a man aged 25 to 40 with non-small cell lung cancer. CDR3 DNA sequence: TGCAGTGCTCGTCCTACAGGCGACTACGAGCAGTACTTC. It yields the protein CSARPTGDYEQYF.